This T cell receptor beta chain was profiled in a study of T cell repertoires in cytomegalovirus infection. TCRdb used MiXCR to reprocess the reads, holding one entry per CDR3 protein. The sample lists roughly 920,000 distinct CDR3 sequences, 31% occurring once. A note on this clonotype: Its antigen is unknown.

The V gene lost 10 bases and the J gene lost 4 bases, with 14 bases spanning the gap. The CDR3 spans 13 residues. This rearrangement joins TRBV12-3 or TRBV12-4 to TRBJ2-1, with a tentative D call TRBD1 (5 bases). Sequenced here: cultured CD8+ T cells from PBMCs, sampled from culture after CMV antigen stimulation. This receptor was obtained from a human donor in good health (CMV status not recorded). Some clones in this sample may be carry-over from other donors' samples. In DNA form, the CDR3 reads TGTGCCATCTTTCGACAGCTATACAATGAGCAGTTCTTC. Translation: CAIFRQLYNEQFF.